This TCR beta chain was identified in a study of blood T cell repertoires in COVID-19. Study context: Sites across the United States, Italy and Spain contributed samples from acute and convalescent COVID-19.

TCRdb's copy holds only in-frame clones and misses some; the assay was immunoSEQ multiplex PCR. In the table there are about 150,000 clones, approximately 80% of which are singletons. V gave up 4 bases and J gave up 5 bases, with 9 bases separating them. This CDR3 comprises 14 residues. Germline CDR1 MNHNY, CDR2 SVGAGI (reference sequence). The material sequenced was peripheral blood. The clonotype was recovered from a woman older than 75 with acute or convalescent COVID-19. V and J are TRBV6-6 and TRBJ1-6, with D possibly TRBD1 on 5 matching bases. The CDR3: CASSLEGHNSPLHF. CDR3 nucleotides: TGTGCCAGCAGTTTGGAGGGGCATAATTCACCCCTCCACTTT.